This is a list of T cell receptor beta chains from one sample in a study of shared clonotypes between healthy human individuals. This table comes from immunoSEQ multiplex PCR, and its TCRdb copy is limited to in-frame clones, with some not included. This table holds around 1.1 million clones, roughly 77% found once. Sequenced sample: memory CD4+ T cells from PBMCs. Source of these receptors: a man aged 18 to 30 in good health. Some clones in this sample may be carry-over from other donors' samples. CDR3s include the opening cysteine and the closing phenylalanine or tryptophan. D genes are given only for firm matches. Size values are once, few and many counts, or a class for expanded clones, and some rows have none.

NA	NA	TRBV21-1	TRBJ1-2	CASSKIRWNSNYGYTF	TGTGCCAGCAGCAAAATTCGTTGGAACAGTAACTATGGCTACACCTTC
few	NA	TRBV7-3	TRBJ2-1	CASSPQGNEQFF	TGTGCCAGCAGCCCACAGGGCAATGAGCAGTTCTTC
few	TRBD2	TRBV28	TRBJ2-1	CATKGEGPHNEQFF	TGTGCCACAAAAGGGGAGGGCCCCCACAATGAGCAGTTCTTC
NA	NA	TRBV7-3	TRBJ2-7	CASSLETGPGIEQYF	TGTGCCAGCAGCTTAGAGACCGGTCCAGGGATCGAGCAGTACTTC
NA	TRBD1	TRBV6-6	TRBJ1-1	CASSGGEGQGFYEAFF	TGTGCCAGCAGTGGGGGAGAGGGACAGGGGTTCTACGAAGCTTTCTTT
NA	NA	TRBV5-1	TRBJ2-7	CASSLDNPYYYEQYF	TGCGCCAGCAGCTTGGATAACCCTTACTACTACGAGCAGTACTTC
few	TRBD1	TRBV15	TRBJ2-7	CATSRGGQGDHEQYF	TGTGCCACCAGCAGAGGGGGACAGGGGGACCACGAGCAGTACTTC
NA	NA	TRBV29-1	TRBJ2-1	CSVAGFWVEQFF	TGCAGCGTTGCTGGTTTCTGGGTTGAGCAGTTCTTC
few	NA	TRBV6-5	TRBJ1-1	CASSLQGTRDTEAFF	TGTGCCAGCAGTTTACAGGGAACGAGGGACACTGAAGCTTTCTTT
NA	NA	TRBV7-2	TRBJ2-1	CASSFSEGAYNEQFF	TGTGCCAGCAGCTTTAGTGAGGGCGCTTACAATGAGCAGTTCTTC
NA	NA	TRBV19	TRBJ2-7	CASSIGGGSYEQYF	TGTGCCAGTAGTATAGGAGGGGGCTCCTACGAGCAGTACTTC
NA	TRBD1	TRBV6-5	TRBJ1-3	CASSSWDSSGNTIYF	TGTGCCAGCAGCTCCTGGGACAGCTCTGGAAACACCATATATTTT
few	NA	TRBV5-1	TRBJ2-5	CASSLGQIETQYF	TGCGCCAGCAGCTTGGGTCAGATAGAGACCCAGTACTTC
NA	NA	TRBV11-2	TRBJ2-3	CASSPFAGSNTQYF	TGTGCCAGCAGCCCTTTCGCGGGATCAAATACGCAGTATTTT
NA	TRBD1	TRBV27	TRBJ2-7	CASSTWTGRSEQYF	TGTGCCAGCAGTACCTGGACAGGGAGAAGCGAGCAGTACTTC
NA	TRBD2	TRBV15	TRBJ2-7	CATSRDLGLAANYEQYF	TGTGCCACCAGCAGAGATCTGGGACTAGCGGCTAACTACGAGCAGTACTTC
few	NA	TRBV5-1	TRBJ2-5	CASRALGAGETQYF	TGCGCCAGCAGGGCATTAGGAGCCGGGGAGACCCAGTACTTC
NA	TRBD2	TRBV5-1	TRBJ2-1	CASSLKRGNYNEQFF	TGCGCCAGCAGCCTCAAGCGGGGTAACTACAATGAGCAGTTCTTC
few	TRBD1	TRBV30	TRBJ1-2	CAWGDREWDGYTF	TGTGCCTGGGGGGACAGGGAATGGGATGGCTACACCTTC
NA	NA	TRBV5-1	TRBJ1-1	CASSLEAQGTEAFF	TGCGCCAGCAGCTTGGAGGCGCAAGGCACTGAAGCTTTCTTT
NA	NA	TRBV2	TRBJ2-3	CASRANRGTDTQYF	TGTGCCAGCAGGGCAAACAGGGGCACAGATACGCAGTATTTT
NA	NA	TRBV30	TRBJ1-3	CAWSAGGSGNTIYF	TGTGCCTGGAGCGCTGGGGGTTCTGGAAACACCATATATTTT
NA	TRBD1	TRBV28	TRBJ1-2	CASSLWDRGDYTF	TGTGCCAGCAGTTTGTGGGACAGGGGGGACTACACCTTC
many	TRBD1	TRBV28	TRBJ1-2	CASSPPQGNGYTF	TGTGCCAGCAGTCCCCCACAGGGGAATGGCTACACCTTC
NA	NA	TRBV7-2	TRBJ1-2	CASSLRVNYGYTF	TGTGCCAGCAGCTTAAGGGTGAACTATGGCTACACCTTC
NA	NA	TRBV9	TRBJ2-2	CASGRPNTGELFF	TGTGCCAGCGGGCGGCCGAACACCGGGGAGCTGTTTTTT
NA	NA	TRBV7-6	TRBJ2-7	CASSSLRGGPYEQYF	TGTGCCAGCAGCTCGCTGAGGGGGGGCCCCTACGAGCAGTACTTC
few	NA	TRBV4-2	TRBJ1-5	CASTLDFDSNQPQHF	TGTGCCAGCACCCTGGACTTTGATAGCAATCAGCCCCAGCATTTT
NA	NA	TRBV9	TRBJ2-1	CASSVEAGSYNEQFF	TGTGCCAGCAGCGTAGAGGCGGGTTCCTACAATGAGCAGTTCTTC
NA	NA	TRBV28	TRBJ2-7	CASSWGSSYEQYF	TGTGCCAGCAGTTGGGGCAGTTCCTACGAGCAGTACTTC
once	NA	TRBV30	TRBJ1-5	CAWSVPGANQPQHF	TGTGCCTGGAGTGTCCCAGGGGCTAATCAGCCCCAGCATTTT
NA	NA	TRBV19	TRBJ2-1	CASSIEGLINEQFF	TGTGCCAGTAGTATAGAAGGGCTCATCAATGAGCAGTTCTTC
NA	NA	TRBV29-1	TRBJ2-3	CSVPQLGTDTQYF	TGCAGCGTTCCCCAACTAGGCACAGATACGCAGTATTTT
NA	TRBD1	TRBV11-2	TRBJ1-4	CASRPSPFSKTGANEKLFF	TGTGCCAGCAGGCCCTCCCCGTTCTCTAAGACAGGGGCTAATGAAAAACTGTTTTTT
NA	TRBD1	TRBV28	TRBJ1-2	CASTSGDRDYGYTF	TGTGCCAGCACCTCCGGGGACAGGGACTATGGCTACACCTTC
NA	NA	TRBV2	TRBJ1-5	CASSVEEGGQPQHF	TGTGCCAGCAGTGTAGAGGAGGGCGGTCAGCCCCAGCATTTT
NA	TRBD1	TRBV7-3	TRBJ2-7	CASSITGGSEQYF	TGTGCCAGCAGCATAACAGGGGGCAGCGAGCAGTACTTC
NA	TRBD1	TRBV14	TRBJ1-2	CASSPRQGLWYGYTF	TGTGCCAGCAGCCCCCGACAGGGTTTATGGTATGGCTACACCTTC